Presented here are 23 T cell receptor beta chains from one specimen sequenced in a study of shared clonotypes between healthy human individuals. The table came from immunoSEQ multiplex PCR; TCRdb's copy has only in-frame clones and leaves some out. This sample yields some 2.4 million clones, of which roughly 93% are seen a single time; approximately 0.37% belongs to the top ten. The specimen was naive CD4+ T cells from PBMCs. Subset of the sample: CD45RA+ positively selected. The receptors shown here come from a man between 18 and 29 years old in good health. Some clones in this sample may be carry-over from other donors' samples.

This sequence joins TRBV7-8 and TRBJ2-1; either TRBD1 or TRBD2 may supply D (5 bases each). Trimming took off 5 bases at V and 5 bases at J, with 10 bases between the two ends. The CDR3 spans 13 residues. CDR1 is SGHVS, CDR2 FQNEAQ, per germline. The CDR3 sequence is CASSGTTDNEQFF. CDR3 coding DNA: TGTGCCAGCAGCGGGACGACTGACAATGAGCAGTTCTTC.

V is TRBV5-1 and J is TRBJ2-1; 12 bases line up with TRBD2. Unmatched junction bases numbered 11, after V lost 4 bases and J lost 6 bases. There are 17 residues in the CDR3. Germline values: CDR1 SGHRS, CDR2 YFSETQ. As DNA, the CDR3 is TGCGCCAGCAGCCCATCACTAGCGGGAGGCCTCATCAATGAGCAGTTCTTC. Amino acids: CASSPSLAGGLINEQFF. Full variable domain (missing parts from reference TRBV5-1 and TRBJ2-1): KAGVTQTPRYLIKTRGQQVTLSCSPISGHRSVSWYQQTPGQGLQFLFEYFSETQRNKGNFPGRFSGRQFSNSRSEMNVSTLELGDSALYLCASSPSLAGGLINEQFFGPGTRLTVL.

The CDR3: CSARETETQYF. The CDR3 bases are TGCAGTGCTAGAGAGACAGAGACCCAGTACTTC. J is TRBJ2-5 and V is TRBV20-1, with D unresolved. With 0 bases removed from V and 4 bases from J, the gap between germline ends came to 3 bases. This CDR3 contains 11 residues. Germline lookup yields CDR1 DFQATT and CDR2 SNEGSKA (reference sequence).

V and J are TRBV7-8 and TRBJ2-7; 11 bases fit TRBD1. J gave up 1 base and V 2 bases, and 7 bases lay outside the gene matches. The CDR3 extends over 17 amino acids. Per germline, CDR1 SGHVS and CDR2 FQNEAQ. For the CDR3, the DNA is TGTGCCAGCAGCTTAAGGTTCGGGACAGGGGGTTCCTACGAGCAGTACTTC. Translation: CASSLRFGTGGSYEQYF. The full variable domain, in which reference TRBV7-8 and TRBJ2-7 provide the parts outside the CDR3, is GAGVSQSPRYKVAKRGQDVALRCDPISGHVSLFWYQQALGQGPEFLTYFQNEAQLDKSGLPSDRFFAERPEGSVSTLKIQRTQQEDSAVYLCASSLRFGTGGSYEQYFGPGTRLTVT.

The chain recombines TRBV28 with TRBJ2-1, with 13 bases identical to TRBD2. Germline V gene sequence: CDR1 MDHEN, CDR2 SYDVKM. The CDR3 is 16 residues long. The J segment lost 10 bases and the V segment lost 3 bases, leaving 9 bases of the junction unmatched. For the CDR3, the DNA is TGTGCCAGCAGTTTGGCAACTAGCGGGAGGGCCATGGAGCAGTTCTTC. It specifies CASSLATSGRAMEQFF.

This chain links TRBV14 with TRBJ2-7, with 9 bases lining up with TRBD2. V was pared by 5 bases and J by 5 bases, with 10 bases of the junction left unmatched. CDR3 length: 15 residues. Germline values: CDR1 SGHDN, CDR2 FVKESK. The CDR3 DNA follows: TGTGCCAGCAGCGGGAGGATAGCGGGAGTGGACGAGCAGTACTTC. This sequence encodes CASSGRIAGVDEQYF.

The V and J genes are TRBV15 and TRBJ2-5; TRBD2 matches at 9 bases. The CDR3 consists of 15 residues. V was pared by 5 bases and J by 5 bases, with 9 bases of the junction left unmatched. The germline V gene has CDR1 LNHNV and CDR2 YYDKDF (reference sequence). The CDR3 region has the DNA TGTGCCACCAGCCTGCTCGCGGGAGGGGATGAGACCCAGTACTTC. Its translation is CATSLLAGGDETQYF. Variable domain in full (rest from reference TRBV15 and TRBJ2-5): DAMVIQNPRYQVTQFGKPVTLSCSQTLNHNVMYWYQQKSSQAPKLLFHYYDKDFNNEADTPDNFQSRRPNTSFCFLDIRSPGLGDTAMYLCATSLLAGGDETQYFGPGTRLLVL.

The V call is TRBV12-5, the J call TRBJ2-2; TRBD2 matches at 8 bases. CDR1 LGHNT and CDR2 FRNRAP come from the germline V gene. J was trimmed by 8 bases and V by 3 bases; bases with no gene match: 8. The CDR3 extends over 15 amino acids. CDR3 in DNA: TGTGCTAGTGGTTTAGCGGGACTAGGGGAAGGGGAGCTGTTTTTT. This translates into CASGLAGLGEGELFF.

V and J are TRBV27 and TRBJ2-3; 15 nucleotides match TRBD2. The J segment lost 5 bases and the V segment lost 5 bases, leaving 8 bases of the junction unmatched. The germline CDR1 and CDR2 sequences are MNHEY and SMNVEV (reference sequence). This CDR3 contains 17 residues. For the CDR3, the DNA is TGTGCCAGCAGTCTCAGGACTAGCGGGAGGGCTATAGATACGCAGTATTTT. It encodes CASSLRTSGRAIDTQYF.

V and J are TRBV28 and TRBJ2-1, with D hard to call. Germline CDR1 is MDHEN and CDR2 is SYDVKM. The CDR3 is made up of 15 amino acids. With 5 bases removed from V and 0 bases from J, the gap between germline ends came to 11 bases. In DNA, the CDR3 is TGTGCCAGCAGTAGGCGACACCCCTCCTACAATGAGCAGTTCTTC. This encodes CASSRRHPSYNEQFF.

This chain connects TRBV28 to TRBJ1-4; no reliable D call. There are 14 residues in the CDR3. Germline V gives CDR1 MDHEN, CDR2 SYDVKM. V was clipped by 6 bases and J by 0 bases, with 8 bases between them. The CDR3 spells CASRLQPTNEKLFF. CDR3 sequence (DNA): TGTGCCAGCAGACTACAGCCAACTAATGAAAAACTGTTTTTT.

The chain joins TRBV5-1 to TRBJ1-5; D is uncertain. Germline lookup yields CDR1 SGHRS and CDR2 YFSETQ. The length of the CDR3 is 13 residues. V lost 4 bases, J lost 3 bases, and 8 bases lay in between. Written as DNA, the CDR3 is TGCGCCAGCAGCCCGGAACCCAATCAGCCCCAGCATTTT. This gives the protein CASSPEPNQPQHF.

This rearrangement joins TRBV2 to TRBJ2-1; D not certain. Germline V gene data show CDR1 as SNHLY and CDR2 as FYNNEI. The V end was cut by 5 bases, the J end by 10 bases, with 12 bases between. This CDR3 is built from 12 residues. CDR3 nucleotides: TGTGCCAGCAGTCCAGGTTACTCGGAGCAGTTCTTC. Encoded protein: CASSPGYSEQFF.

The chain couples TRBV19 to TRBJ2-3, with 13 bases matching TRBD2. CDR1 is LNHDA and CDR2 is SQIVND in the germline V gene (reference sequence). V lost 6 bases, J lost 6 bases, and 12 bases stayed unmatched. CDR3 length equals 17 residues. The CDR3 region has the DNA TGTGCCAGTAGCCCAGTTGGACTAGCGGGAGTCCAGGATACGCAGTATTTT. It is translated as CASSPVGLAGVQDTQYF.

This chain connects TRBV14 to TRBJ2-1, with TRBD2 matching over 8 bases. V trimming: 4 bases; J trimming: 7 bases; junction bases outside the gene matches: 9. In germline, CDR1 is SGHDN, CDR2 FVKESK. The CDR3 is made up of 15 amino acids. CDR3 region: CASSPTGTSNNEQFF. The CDR3 DNA reads TGTGCCAGCAGCCCGACCGGGACTAGTAATAATGAGCAGTTCTTC.

The gene calls are TRBV18 and TRBJ2-7, with 10 bases fitting TRBD1. The J segment lost 3 bases and the V segment lost 3 bases, leaving 8 bases of the junction unmatched. From germline, CDR1 is KGHSH and CDR2 LQKENI. The CDR3 contains 16 residues. CDR3 sequence reads: CASSPGTGTGDYEQYF. CDR3 DNA sequence: TGTGCCAGCTCACCGGGTACCGGGACAGGGGACTACGAGCAGTACTTC.

The chain combines TRBV18 with TRBJ2-7; D is unresolved. Deletions cut 6 bases from V and 2 bases from J, with 17 bases between. There are 15 residues in the CDR3. Germline V gives CDR1 KGHSH, CDR2 LQKENI. The CDR3 region is CASSPAIAATYEQYF. CDR3 DNA: TGTGCCAGCTCTCCTGCGATAGCAGCCACCTACGAGCAGTACTTC.

The V call is TRBV6-5, the J call TRBJ1-2; D is unresolved. The CDR3 length is 14 residues. Looked up from germline, CDR1 is MNHEY and CDR2 is SVGAGI. V dropped 2 bases and J dropped 3 bases, with 10 bases sitting between them. This chain's CDR3 is CASSYTGQHYGYTF. DNA for the CDR3: TGTGCCAGCAGTTACACCGGTCAGCACTATGGCTACACCTTC.

The gene calls are TRBV27 and TRBJ2-7; D may be TRBD1 (7 bases). Trimming left V 2 bases short and J 3 bases short, with 14 bases between. Per the germline V gene, CDR1 is MNHEY and CDR2 is SMNVEV (reference sequence). This CDR3 comprises 15 residues. The CDR3 loop is CASSLRRGPNYEQYF. In DNA form, the CDR3 reads TGTGCCAGCAGTTTAAGGAGGGGGCCGAACTACGAGCAGTACTTC.

The chain carries TRBV4-1 and TRBJ1-5, with D possibly TRBD1 on 6 matching bases. V lost 2 bases and J 6 bases, leaving 17 bases between the germline ends. Per germline, CDR1 MGHRA and CDR2 YSYEKL. The CDR3 covers 16 residues. The CDR3 spells CASSQPMGGRGQPQHF. The CDR3 coding sequence is TGCGCCAGCAGCCAACCGATGGGGGGCCGGGGTCAGCCCCAGCATTTT.

With regard to this clone: The sample has other DNA sequences that encode this CDR3 too. DNA for the CDR3: TGCGCCAGCAGCACGACAGGGGACACTGAAGCTTTCTTT. This codes for CASSTTGDTEAFF. The V call is TRBV5-1, the J call TRBJ1-1; 8 bases line up with TRBD1. Trimming removed 4 bases from V and 3 bases from J; junction bases left unmatched: 2. The germline CDR1 and CDR2 sequences are SGHRS and YFSETQ. This CDR3 region has 13 residues.

This clone came up once. V usage is TRBV7-8 and J usage is TRBJ2-7, with 8 nucleotides matching TRBD1. Germline CDR1 and CDR2: SGHVS and FQNEAQ. The CDR3 contains 16 residues. J lost 4 bases, V lost 6 bases, and 14 bases had no gene match. CDR3 coding DNA: TGTGCCAGCAGTCGTTTCCGGGACAGGCGGATTTACGAGCAGTACTTC. Amino acids: CASSRFRDRRIYEQYF.

The rearrangement uses TRBV6-6 and TRBJ2-7; no firm D call. From germline, CDR1 is MNHNY and CDR2 SVGAGI (reference sequence). CDR3 length equals 14 residues. V was cut by 0 bases and J by 0 bases, with 6 bases left in between. The CDR3 is CASSYSLPSYEQYF. In nucleotides, the CDR3 is TGTGCCAGCAGTTACTCGTTACCCTCCTACGAGCAGTACTTC.